A selection of T cell receptor beta chains follows, all from one sample in a study of T cells expressing NK-cell markers. TCRdb reprocessed the 5' RACE reads; each CDR3 protein has one entry and no DNA is given. The sample holds more than 120,000 distinct CDR3 sequences. Sequenced: blood T cells: a sorted CD56 or NKG2C T cell subset, CD4+ or CD8+ T cells, or bulk PBMC T cells (not recorded which). The receptor source for this set is a man aged 18 to 30 in good health. The CDR3 runs from the conserved cysteine through the conserved F or W.

cdr3_aa j_call v_call
CSVLRDGGYTF TRBJ1-2 TRBV29-1
CSAQGQGTGELFF TRBJ2-2 TRBV20-1
CASSLRSGRLDEQFF TRBJ2-1 TRBV11-1
CASIEDGVTGELFF TRBJ2-2 TRBV6-2/TRBV6-3
CASSDSGGVNTEAFF TRBJ1-1 TRBV28
CASSLRREHEQFF TRBJ2-1 TRBV6-5
CASSLSAGTITDTQYF TRBJ2-3 TRBV7-8
CASSFPLGLAGYQETQYF TRBJ2-5 TRBV28
CASSAALHYEQYF TRBJ2-7 TRBV25-1
CASSLAVAGNTIYF TRBJ1-3 TRBV7-2
CASGLAGEGTQYF TRBJ2-5 TRBV12-5
CASSSGGYEQYF TRBJ2-7 TRBV19
CASSVGRDSNSPLHF TRBJ1-6 TRBV9
CASSLDGVADTQYF TRBJ2-3 TRBV12-3/TRBV12-4
CASRSRGLDNEQFF TRBJ2-1 TRBV12-3/TRBV12-4
CSARDLAGVDNEQFF TRBJ2-1 TRBV20-1
CASSFFGPEGSYEQYF TRBJ2-7 TRBV5-4
CSARGAGQNEQFF TRBJ2-1 TRBV20-1
CASSIGTFNNEQFF TRBJ2-1 TRBV12-3/TRBV12-4
CATSRDGRTNGENNEQFF TRBJ2-1 TRBV15
CASSRSLREVRKGEQFF TRBJ2-1 TRBV19
CASSLQDLAATDTQYF TRBJ2-3 TRBV7-9
CASSPRTTLNYGYTF TRBJ1-2 TRBV18
CASSGTSGPRNEQFF TRBJ2-1 TRBV5-4
CAWGTGPLNTGELFF TRBJ2-2 TRBV30
CSAKRTSGTDEQFF TRBJ2-1 TRBV29-1
CASSLALEGEDTGELFF TRBJ2-2 TRBV7-2
CASRLAGGPADTQYF TRBJ2-3 TRBV7-9
CASSSSGVYEQYF TRBJ2-7 TRBV5-5
CAIRTSATGEQFF TRBJ2-1 TRBV10-3
CASSLSDREIEKLFF TRBJ1-4 TRBV5-1
CASSLDLREASYEQYF TRBJ2-7 TRBV7-2
CATSPQGNEQYF TRBJ2-7 TRBV24-1
CASRDILHYGYTF TRBJ1-2 TRBV13
CASSYNLRGDEQFF TRBJ2-1 TRBV6-5
CASSQDNSASSYNEQFF TRBJ2-1 TRBV4-2
CATSRNPGQGGGQYF TRBJ2-7 TRBV15
CASSFGGYGEQYF TRBJ2-7 TRBV6-2/TRBV6-3
CASSPARGKETQYF TRBJ2-5 TRBV28
CASSLILGLAATDTQYF TRBJ2-3 TRBV7-3
CASSLARPSGSSKHNEQFF TRBJ2-1 TRBV7-8
CASSGGRGAPYNEQFF TRBJ2-1 TRBV19
CASRELGTVNYGYTF TRBJ1-2 TRBV2
CASSLGSRGVEQFF TRBJ2-1 TRBV27
CASSLSESPRSGELFF TRBJ2-2 TRBV27
CASSYGRPEQFF TRBJ2-1 TRBV6-2/TRBV6-3
CASISLHRQETQYF TRBJ2-5 TRBV5-6
CASSFELAGSNEQFF TRBJ2-1 TRBV5-1
CASIGAGGPSGANVLTF TRBJ2-6 TRBV7-9
CASSLSFGEHPNYGYTF TRBJ1-2 TRBV27
CSARDPSKSGWNEQFF TRBJ2-1 TRBV20-1
CARRRDYRPNEQFF TRBJ2-1 TRBV19
CATSARSGDSYNEQFF TRBJ2-1 TRBV24-1
CASSPGAGEQYF TRBJ2-7 TRBV28
CATSRPGLNEQYF TRBJ2-7 TRBV15
CASSSLGEAFF TRBJ1-1 TRBV5-6
CASSWPSEAPKMPDTQYF TRBJ2-3 TRBV5-1
CSARSSGEQYF TRBJ2-7 TRBV20-1
CASSSVTSGSTDTQYF TRBJ2-3 TRBV7-9
CAWSRDPGTSEAFF TRBJ1-1 TRBV30